This T cell receptor (beta chain) was sequenced in a study of T-cell reconstitution after alpha-beta-depleted transplantation in children (TCRdb year 2016). Study-wide context: T-cell immune reconstitution after TCRalphabeta/CD19-depleted allogeneic hematopoietic cell transplantation in children was quantitatively tracked in the study by means of TCR repertoire profiling.

Libraries were constructed by PCR. Sequenced using an Illumina HiSeq 2500. TCR libraries were prepared with molecular barcoding, using unique molecular identifiers to normalize TCRbeta repertoire quantification. The public sequencing data were trimmed at Q25 with fastp and processed into clonotypes with MiXCR by TCRdb, which kept only in-frame beta chains. Records with the same CDR3 protein are collapsed into one entry carrying the most frequent genes and DNA. The sample table contains around 440,000 distinct CDR3 sequences; only one count was recorded for about 10% of them. The ten largest make up around 2% of the sample. What the research found in general, with its limitations: Over the following months the frequencies of hyperexpanded clones went down, and after one year T-cell counts and TCRbeta diversity were mostly credited to newly produced T cells. The high TCRbeta diversity at day 60 in some patients was ascribed to recipient T cells and intrathymic progenitors that had survived conditioning. The apparently early recovery of alphabetaT-cell counts about two months after transplant reportedly depended on only several hundred rapidly expanded clones that came from non-depleted graft cells.

Read against the paper, the sample's treatment or condition label means: allogeneic hematopoietic cell transplantation with graft depleted of TCRalphabeta T cells and CD19 B cells. Transplant recipients were children who received TCRalphabeta/CD19-depleted allogeneic hematopoietic cell grafts. This clonotype was seen at least ten times. It has no known antigen specificity. Base qualities were left out, and no much larger clone turns up one base away. V lost 6 bases and J lost 7 bases; the stretch between them is 15 bases long. From the cysteine through the phenylalanine, the CDR3 covers 14 amino acids. The retained sequence is limited to the CDR3, 42 bases, with the frame set at the first base. CDR1 and CDR2 were assigned from the germline V gene as MDHEN and SYDVKM.

The rearrangement combines TRBV28 with TRBJ1-4; the D segment cannot be called with confidence. This specimen was PBMCs, taken before TCRalphabeta/CD19-depleted stem cell transplant. The clonotype originates from a child aged 2 to 10 with inherited bone marrow failure, due to receive a stem cell transplant. The CDR3 amino acid sequence is: CASSNPGYGEKLFF. The nucleotide sequence reads as follows: TGTGCCAGCAGCAATCCGGGGTACGGTGAAAAACTGTTTTTT.